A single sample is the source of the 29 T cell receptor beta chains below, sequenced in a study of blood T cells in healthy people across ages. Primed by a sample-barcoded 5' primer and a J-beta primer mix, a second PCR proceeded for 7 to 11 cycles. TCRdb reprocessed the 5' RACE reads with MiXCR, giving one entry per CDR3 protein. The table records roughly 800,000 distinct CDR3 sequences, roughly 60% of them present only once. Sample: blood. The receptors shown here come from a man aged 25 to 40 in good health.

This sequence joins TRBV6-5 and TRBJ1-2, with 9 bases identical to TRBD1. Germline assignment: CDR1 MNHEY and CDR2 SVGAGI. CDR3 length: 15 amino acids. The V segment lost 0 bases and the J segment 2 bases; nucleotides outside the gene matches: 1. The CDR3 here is CASSYSGTGNYGYTF. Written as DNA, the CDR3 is TGTGCCAGCAGTTACTCGGGGACAGGGAACTATGGCTACACCTTC.

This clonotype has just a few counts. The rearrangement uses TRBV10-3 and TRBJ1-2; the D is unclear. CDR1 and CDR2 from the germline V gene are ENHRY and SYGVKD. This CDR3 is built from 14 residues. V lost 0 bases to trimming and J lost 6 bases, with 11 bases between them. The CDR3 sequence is CAISESGRMDGYTF. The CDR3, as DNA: TGTGCCATCAGTGAGTCGGGCAGAATGGATGGCTACACCTTC.

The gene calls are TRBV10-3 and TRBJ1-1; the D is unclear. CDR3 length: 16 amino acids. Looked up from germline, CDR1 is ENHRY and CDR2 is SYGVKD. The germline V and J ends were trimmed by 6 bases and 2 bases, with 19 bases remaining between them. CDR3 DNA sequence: TGTGCCATCAGCCCGCTGGGCCGTACGGCAAACACTGAAGCTTTCTTT. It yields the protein CAISPLGRTANTEAFF.

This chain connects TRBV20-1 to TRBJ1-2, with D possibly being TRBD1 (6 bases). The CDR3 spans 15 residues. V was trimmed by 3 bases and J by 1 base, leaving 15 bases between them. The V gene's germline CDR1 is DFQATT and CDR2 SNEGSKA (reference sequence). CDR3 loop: CSARIRDTINYGYTF. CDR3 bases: TGCAGTGCTAGGATCCGGGACACGATTAACTATGGCTACACCTTC.

As DNA, the CDR3 is TGTGCCAGCAGATTGTCTCGGGCTAGAATCGATGGCTACACCTTC. Translation: CASRLSRARIDGYTF. The chain employs TRBV27 and TRBJ1-2; D ambiguous. Trimming removed 6 bases from V and 6 bases from J, with 20 bases in between. The CDR3 spans 15 residues. Germline values: CDR1 MNHEY, CDR2 SMNVEV (reference sequence).

The CDR3 reads CASSSVGGFGETQYF. CDR3 nucleotide sequence: TGTGCCAGCAGCTCGGTAGGAGGTTTTGGGGAGACCCAGTACTTC. This chain connects TRBV7-9 to TRBJ2-5, with D possibly matching TRBD2 (5 bases). The CDR3 is 15 amino acids. V lost 4 bases and J lost 5, with 17 bases in between. The germline V gene encodes CDR1 SEHNR and CDR2 FQNEAQ (reference sequence).

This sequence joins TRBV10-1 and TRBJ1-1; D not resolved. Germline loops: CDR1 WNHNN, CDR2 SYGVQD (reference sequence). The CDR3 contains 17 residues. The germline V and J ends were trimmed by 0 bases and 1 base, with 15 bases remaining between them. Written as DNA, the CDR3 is TGCGCCAGCAGTGAGTCTTTCGGCGTTTCGGGGAACACTGAAGCTTTCTTT. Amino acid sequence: CASSESFGVSGNTEAFF.

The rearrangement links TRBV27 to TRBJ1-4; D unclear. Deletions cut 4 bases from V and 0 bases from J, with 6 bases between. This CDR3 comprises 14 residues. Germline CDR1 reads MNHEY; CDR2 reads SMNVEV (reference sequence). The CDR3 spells CASSYRATNEKLFF. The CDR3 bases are TGTGCCAGCAGTTACAGAGCAACTAATGAAAAACTGTTTTTT. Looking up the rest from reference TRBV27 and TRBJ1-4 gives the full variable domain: EAQVTQNPRYLITVTGKKLTVTCSQNMNHEYMSWYRQDPGLGLRQIYYSMNVEVTDKGDVPEGYKVSRKEKRNFPLILESPSPNQTSLYFCASSYRATNEKLFFGSGTQLSVL.

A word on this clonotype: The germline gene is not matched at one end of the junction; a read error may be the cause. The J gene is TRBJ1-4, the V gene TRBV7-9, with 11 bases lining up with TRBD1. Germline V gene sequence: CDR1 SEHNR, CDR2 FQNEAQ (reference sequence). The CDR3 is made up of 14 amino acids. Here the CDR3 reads CAGSQGQGGEKLFF. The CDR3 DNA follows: TGTGCCGGCAGCCAGGGACAGGGGGGCGAAAAACTGTTTTTT. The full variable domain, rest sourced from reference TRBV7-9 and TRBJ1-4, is DTGVSQNPRHKITKRGQNVTFRCDPISEHNRLYWYRQTLGQGPEFLTYFQNEAQLEKSRLLSDRFSAERPKGSFSTLEIQRTEQGDSAMYLCAGSQGQGGEKLFFGSGTQLSVL.

The CDR3 DNA follows: TGTGCCAGCGGTTCAACCTTACTAGCGGGAGTATCATCGGATACGCAGTATTTT. Translating it yields CASGSTLLAGVSSDTQYF. The chain carries TRBV28 and TRBJ2-3; 11 positions match TRBD2. Germline V gives CDR1 MDHEN, CDR2 SYDVKM. CDR3 length equals 18 residues. The V and J ends lost 8 bases and 6 bases, in that order; junction bases with no gene match: 19.

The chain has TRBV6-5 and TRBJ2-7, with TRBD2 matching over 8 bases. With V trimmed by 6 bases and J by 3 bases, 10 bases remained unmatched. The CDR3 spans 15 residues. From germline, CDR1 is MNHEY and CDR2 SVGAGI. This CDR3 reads CASRRGESGDYEQYF. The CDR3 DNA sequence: TGTGCCAGCAGGCGGGGGGAATCAGGAGACTACGAGCAGTACTTC.

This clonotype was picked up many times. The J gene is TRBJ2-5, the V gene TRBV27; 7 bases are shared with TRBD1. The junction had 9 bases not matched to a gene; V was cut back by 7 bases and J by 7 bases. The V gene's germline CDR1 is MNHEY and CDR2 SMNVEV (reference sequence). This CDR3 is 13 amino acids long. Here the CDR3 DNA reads TGTGCCAGCAAAGGGACAGCGACTGGGACCCAGTACTTC. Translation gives CASKGTATGTQYF.

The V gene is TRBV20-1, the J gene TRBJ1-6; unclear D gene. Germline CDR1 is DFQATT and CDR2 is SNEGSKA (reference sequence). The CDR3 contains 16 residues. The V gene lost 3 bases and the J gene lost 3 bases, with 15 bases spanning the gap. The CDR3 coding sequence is TGCAGTGCTAGCTTGCGGCGTAGGAACTATAATTCACCCCTCCACTTT. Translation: CSASLRRRNYNSPLHF.

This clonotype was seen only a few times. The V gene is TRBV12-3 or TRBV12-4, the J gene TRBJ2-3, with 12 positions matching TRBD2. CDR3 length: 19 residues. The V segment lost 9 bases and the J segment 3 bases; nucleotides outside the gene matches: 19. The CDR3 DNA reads TGTGCCAGAAGGGGGGCTAGCGGGGGGGGAGAGGCATTGACAGATACGCAGTATTTT. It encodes CARRGASGGGEALTDTQYF.

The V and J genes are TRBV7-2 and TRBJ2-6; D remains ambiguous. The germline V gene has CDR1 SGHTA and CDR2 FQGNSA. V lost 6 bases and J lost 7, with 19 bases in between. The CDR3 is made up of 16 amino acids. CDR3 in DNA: TGTGCCAGCAGTCGGTGGGATAACTCGCGAGCCAACGTCCTGACTTTC. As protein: CASSRWDNSRANVLTF.

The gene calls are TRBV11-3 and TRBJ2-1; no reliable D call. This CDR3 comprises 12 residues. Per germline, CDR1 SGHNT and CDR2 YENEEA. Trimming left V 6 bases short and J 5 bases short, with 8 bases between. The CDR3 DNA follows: TGTGCCAGCAGATACTACCACAATGAGCAGTTCTTC. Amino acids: CASRYYHNEQFF.

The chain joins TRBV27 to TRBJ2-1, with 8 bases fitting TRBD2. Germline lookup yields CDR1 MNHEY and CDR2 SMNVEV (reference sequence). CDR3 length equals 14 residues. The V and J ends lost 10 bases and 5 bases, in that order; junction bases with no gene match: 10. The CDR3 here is CATGTGGTHNEQFF. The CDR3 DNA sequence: TGTGCCACCGGGACGGGAGGGACACACAATGAGCAGTTCTTC.

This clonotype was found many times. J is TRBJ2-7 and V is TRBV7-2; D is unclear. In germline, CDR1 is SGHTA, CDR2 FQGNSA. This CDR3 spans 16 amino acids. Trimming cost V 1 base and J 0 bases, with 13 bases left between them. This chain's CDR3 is CASSLVPGSSSYEQYF. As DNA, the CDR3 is TGTGCCAGCAGCTTAGTCCCGGGCAGTAGCTCCTACGAGCAGTACTTC.

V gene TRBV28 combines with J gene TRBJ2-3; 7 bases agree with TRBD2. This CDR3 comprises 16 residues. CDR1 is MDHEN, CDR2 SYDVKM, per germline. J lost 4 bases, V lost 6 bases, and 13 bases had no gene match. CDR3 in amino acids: CASRTSAGRGSDTQYF. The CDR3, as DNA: TGTGCCAGCAGGACCTCAGCGGGACGGGGATCAGATACGCAGTATTTT.

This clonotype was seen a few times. The CDR3 DNA follows: TGTGCCAGCAATATGGGACAGGGGGCTGACGAAAAACTGTTTTTT. This sequence encodes CASNMGQGADEKLFF. The gene calls are TRBV6-1 and TRBJ1-4; 12 nucleotides line up with TRBD1. CDR3 length equals 15 residues. The junction had 8 bases not matched to a gene; V was cut back by 7 bases and J by 8 bases. CDR1 and CDR2 (germline): MNHNS, SASEGT.

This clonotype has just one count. The CDR3 bases are TGTGCCAGCAGCTTAGGATCGGGACAGATTTTATACGAGCAGTACTTC. Translated: CASSLGSGQILYEQYF. V gene TRBV7-9 combines with J gene TRBJ2-7, with TRBD1 identical over 7 bases. After removal of 1 base from V and 4 bases from J, the junction contained 10 bases not matched to a gene. Germline lookup yields CDR1 SEHNR and CDR2 FQNEAQ (reference sequence). This CDR3 region has 16 residues.

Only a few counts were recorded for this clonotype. CDR3 sequence: CASSLPGGTGVSYEQYF. The CDR3, as DNA: TGCGCCAGCAGCCTTCCTGGGGGGACAGGGGTCAGCTACGAGCAGTACTTC. The J gene is TRBJ2-7, the V gene TRBV5-1; the match to TRBD1 covers 10 bases. Germline lookup yields CDR1 SGHRS and CDR2 YFSETQ. After removal of 4 bases from V and 3 bases from J, the junction contained 13 bases not matched to a gene. The CDR3 is 17 amino acids.

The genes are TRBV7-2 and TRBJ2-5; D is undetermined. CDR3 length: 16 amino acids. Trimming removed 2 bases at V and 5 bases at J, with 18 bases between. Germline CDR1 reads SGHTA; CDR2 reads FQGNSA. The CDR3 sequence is CASSLYGERFIETQYF. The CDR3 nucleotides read TGTGCCAGCAGCTTATATGGGGAACGTTTCATTGAGACCCAGTACTTC.

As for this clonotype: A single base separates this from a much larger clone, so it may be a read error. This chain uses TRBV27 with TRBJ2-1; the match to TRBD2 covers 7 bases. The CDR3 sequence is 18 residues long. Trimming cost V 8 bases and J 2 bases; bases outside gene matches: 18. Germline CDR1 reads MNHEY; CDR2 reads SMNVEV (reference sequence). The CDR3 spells CASVGVGGRAVAYNEQFF. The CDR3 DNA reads TGTGCCAGCGTAGGGGTTGGGGGGAGGGCCGTCGCCTACAATGAGCAGTTCTTC.

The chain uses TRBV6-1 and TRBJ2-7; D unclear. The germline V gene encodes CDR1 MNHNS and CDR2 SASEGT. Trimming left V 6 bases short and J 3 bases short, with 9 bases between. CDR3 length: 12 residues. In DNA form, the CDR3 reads TGTGCCAGCAGGAGCTTGGGCTACGAGCAGTACTTC. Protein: CASRSLGYEQYF.

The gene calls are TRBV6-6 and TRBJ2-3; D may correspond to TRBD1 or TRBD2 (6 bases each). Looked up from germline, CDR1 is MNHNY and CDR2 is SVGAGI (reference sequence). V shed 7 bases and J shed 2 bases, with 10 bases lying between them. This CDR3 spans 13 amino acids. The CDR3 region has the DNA TGTGCCAGCAAGGGGGGCTACACAGATACGCAGTATTTT. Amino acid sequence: CASKGGYTDTQYF.

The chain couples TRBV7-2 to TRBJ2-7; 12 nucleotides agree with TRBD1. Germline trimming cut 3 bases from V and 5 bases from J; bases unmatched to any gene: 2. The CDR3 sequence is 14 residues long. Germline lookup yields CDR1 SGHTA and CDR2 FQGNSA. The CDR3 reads CASSLGQGAHEQYF. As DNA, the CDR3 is TGTGCCAGCAGCTTGGGACAGGGGGCTCACGAGCAGTACTTC.

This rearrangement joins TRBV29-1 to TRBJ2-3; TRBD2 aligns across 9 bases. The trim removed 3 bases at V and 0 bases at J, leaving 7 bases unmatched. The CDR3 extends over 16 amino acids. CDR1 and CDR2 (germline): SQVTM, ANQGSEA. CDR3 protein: CSVENVRGGSTDTQYF. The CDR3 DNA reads TGCAGCGTTGAGAACGTGCGGGGGGGTAGCACAGATACGCAGTATTTT.

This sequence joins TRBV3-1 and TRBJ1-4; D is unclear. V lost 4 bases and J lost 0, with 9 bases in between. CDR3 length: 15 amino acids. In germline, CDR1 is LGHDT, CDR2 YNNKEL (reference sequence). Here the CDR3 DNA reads TGTGCCAGCAGCCTCTGGGGTGCAACTAATGAAAAACTGTTTTTT. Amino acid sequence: CASSLWGATNEKLFF.